This T cell receptor beta chain is from a study of identical twins' blood T cells. General study findings and limits: Twin similarity might stem from environmental factors, not only genetics. Each donor's most abundant TCRbeta clonotypes shared more CDR3 sequences with her twin than unrelated donors.

TCRdb re-analysed the 5' RACE reads in MiXCR, keeping a single row per CDR3 protein. The table records a few hundred thousand distinct CDR3 sequences, around 30% of them present only once. A few counts support this clonotype. Its antigen is not identified. Germline assignment: CDR1 MNHEY and CDR2 SMNVEV (reference sequence). Germline trimming cut 4 bases from V and 7 bases from J; bases unmatched to any gene: 7. The CDR3 sequence is 14 residues long. The chain is built from TRBV27 and TRBJ1-5, with 7 nucleotides matching TRBD1. The receptor was derived from a woman between 18 and 50 years old in good health. Sequencing was performed on PBMCs. This CDR3 is CASSSRDRVQPQHF. Written as DNA, the CDR3 is TGTGCCAGCAGTTCCCGGGACAGAGTGCAGCCCCAGCATTTT.